These 27 T cell receptor beta chains originate from one sample sequenced in a study of T cell changes during pregnancy in multiple sclerosis. The method was immunoSEQ multiplex PCR; TCRdb's version includes in-frame clones alone and lacks a portion of them. Of under 110,000 clones listed, roughly 89% are singletons. Source: peripheral blood, taken before pregnancy. The receptors shown here come from a female donor with multiple sclerosis, enrolled in a pregnancy study.

This clone was counted between two and nine times. The CDR3 spells CASATGLARHEQYF. CDR3 DNA sequence: TGTGCCAGCGCTACGGGACTAGCGCGTCACGAGCAGTACTTC. This chain connects TRBV10-3 to TRBJ2-7; 10 bases fit TRBD2. CDR1 ENHRY and CDR2 SYGVKD come from the germline V gene. The V segment lost 10 bases and the J segment 5 bases; nucleotides outside the gene matches: 11. This CDR3 has 14 amino acids.

The chain joins TRBV27 to TRBJ2-3; TRBD2 agrees at 12 bases. Trimming removed 3 bases from V and 2 bases from J; junction bases left unmatched: 6. In germline, CDR1 is MNHEY, CDR2 SMNVEV (reference sequence). The CDR3 runs 17 residues. The CDR3 nucleotides are TGTGCCAGCAGTTTTTCTAGCGGGAGGGCGTACACAGATACGCAGTATTTT. It is translated as CASSFSSGRAYTDTQYF.

Points on this clone: This CDR3 is also generated by other DNA sequences in the sample. The J gene is TRBJ1-5, the V gene TRBV5-1; D possibly corresponds to TRBD1 (5 bases). Germline V gene data show CDR1 as SGHRS and CDR2 as YFSETQ. There are 14 residues in the CDR3. V was clipped by 0 bases and J by 6 bases, with 10 bases between them. The CDR3: CASSLGQGSQPQHF. The CDR3 bases are TGCGCCAGCAGCTTGGGGCAGGGAAGTCAGCCCCAGCATTTT. Filled out from reference TRBV5-1 and TRBJ1-5, the complete variable domain reads KAGVTQTPRYLIKTRGQQVTLSCSPISGHRSVSWYQQTPGQGLQFLFEYFSETQRNKGNFPGRFSGRQFSNSRSEMNVSTLELGDSALYLCASSLGQGSQPQHFGDGTRLSIL.

The rearrangement uses TRBV5-5 and TRBJ2-1, with D maybe TRBD2 (6 bases). Germline CDR1 reads SGHKS; CDR2 reads YYEKEE (reference sequence). The CDR3 has 15 amino acids. The V gene lost 2 bases and the J gene lost 4 bases, with 13 bases spanning the gap. CDR3 in DNA: TGTGCCAGCAGCTTCGCGGGGATGCGATACAATGAGCAGTTCTTC. Residues: CASSFAGMRYNEQFF.

The gene calls are TRBV19 and TRBJ2-1; 13 nucleotides agree with TRBD2. The J segment lost 8 bases and the V segment lost 6 bases, leaving 7 bases of the junction unmatched. Per germline, CDR1 LNHDA and CDR2 SQIVND (reference sequence). This CDR3 spans 15 amino acids. CDR3 sequence reads: CASRLAGGPRDEQFF. As DNA, the CDR3 is TGTGCCAGTAGACTAGCGGGAGGGCCGAGAGATGAGCAGTTCTTC.

This chain connects TRBV7-3 to TRBJ2-5, with 8 bases identical to TRBD2. Germline CDR1 is SGHTA and CDR2 is FQGTGA. Losses at the gene ends were 2 bases for V and 5 bases for J; bases not matched to a gene: 4. The CDR3 extends over 14 amino acids. The CDR3 here is CASSLGGGRETQYF. CDR3 bases: TGTGCCAGCAGCTTAGGTGGCGGGAGGGAGACCCAGTACTTC.

This clone was recorded a few times. CDR3 loop: CASSYPEGSPLHF. The CDR3 DNA sequence: TGTGCCAGCAGTTACCCTGAGGGTTCACCCCTCCACTTT. The J gene is TRBJ1-6, the V gene TRBV6-6, with D unclear. The V and J ends lost 2 bases and 9 bases respectively, with 8 bases between them. The CDR3 runs 13 residues. Germline lookup yields CDR1 MNHNY and CDR2 SVGAGI (reference sequence).

This sequence joins TRBV6-5 and TRBJ1-2; the match to TRBD1 covers 9 bases. V shed 6 bases, J shed 7 bases, and the junction held 6 bases outside the gene matches. Germline V gene data show CDR1 as MNHEY and CDR2 as SVGAGI. The CDR3 sequence is 13 residues long. The CDR3 here is CASSGQGIAGYTF. CDR3 DNA: TGTGCCAGCAGCGGACAGGGGATTGCTGGCTACACCTTC.

V usage is TRBV5-6 and J usage is TRBJ2-5; a weak D match, TRBD2 (6 bases). Trimming took off 4 bases at V and 5 bases at J, with 15 bases between the two ends. The CDR3 spans 14 residues. Germline CDR1 reads SGHDT; CDR2 reads YYEEEE. CDR3 region: CASSRRLVGETQYF. CDR3 bases: TGTGCCAGCAGCAGACGACTAGTCGGGGAGACCCAGTACTTC.

V is TRBV27 and J is TRBJ1-6; D is undetermined. Germline CDR1 reads MNHEY; CDR2 reads SMNVEV (reference sequence). Between the trimmed V and J ends, which lost 0 bases and 6 bases, there was a span of 12 bases. The length of the CDR3 is 16 residues. CDR3 protein: CASSLSTATLNSPLHF. CDR3 in DNA: TGTGCCAGCAGTTTATCCACCGCTACCCTTAATTCACCCCTCCACTTT.

V gene TRBV10-3 combines with J gene TRBJ2-1, with 9 nucleotides matching TRBD2. V was pared by 2 bases and J by 8 bases, with 4 bases of the junction left unmatched. There are 14 residues in the CDR3. Germline values: CDR1 ENHRY, CDR2 SYGVKD. CDR3 bases: TGTGCCATCAGTGAGGGGGGGACTAGCCATGAGCAGTTCTTC. The encoded protein is CAISEGGTSHEQFF.

The chain links TRBV5-4 to TRBJ2-3; D may be TRBD2 (5 bases). Germline V gives CDR1 SGHNT, CDR2 YYREEE (reference sequence). Trimming shortened V by 3 bases and J by 4 bases, and 18 bases separated the two germline ends. The CDR3 consists of 16 residues. The CDR3 loop reads CASSSKITSQADTQYF. CDR3 bases: TGTGCCAGCAGCTCAAAAATTACTAGTCAGGCAGATACGCAGTATTTT.

This sequence joins TRBV7-6 and TRBJ2-7; TRBD2 agrees at 9 bases. V trimming: 1 base; J trimming: 3 bases; junction bases outside the gene matches: 4. CDR3 size: 15 residues. Per the germline V gene, CDR1 is SGHVS and CDR2 is FNYEAQ. The CDR3 nucleotides are TGTGCCAGCAGCTTAGGCGTTAGCGGGGGCTACGAGCAGTACTTC. It yields the protein CASSLGVSGGYEQYF.

The rearrangement joins TRBV6-5 to TRBJ2-3, with a weak D call TRBD2 (6 bases). There are 11 residues in the CDR3. CDR1 and CDR2 (germline): MNHEY, SVGAGI. V was trimmed by 6 bases and J by 7 bases, leaving 8 bases between them. Written as DNA, the CDR3 is TGTGCCAGCAGGGACTACAATACGCAGTATTTT. Amino acid sequence: CASRDYNTQYF.

This clone was observed a single time. The V and J genes are TRBV7-3 and TRBJ2-1, with 10 bases lining up with TRBD1. CDR1 and CDR2 from the germline V gene are SGHTA and FQGTGA. V lost 5 bases to trimming and J lost 9 bases; unmatched junction nucleotides: 7. The CDR3 is 14 residues long. CDR3 bases: TGTGCCAGCAGCCCTGGACAGGGGGGTAGTGAGCAGTTCTTC. Residues: CASSPGQGGSEQFF.

J is TRBJ2-2 and V is TRBV11-2, with 14 nucleotides matching TRBD2. CDR1 SGHAT and CDR2 FQNNGV come from the germline V gene. CDR3 length: 18 residues. The trim removed 0 bases at V and 4 bases at J, leaving 4 bases unmatched. CDR3 sequence (DNA): TGTGCCAGCAGCTTAGAGACTAGCGGGAGGGCCGGCACCGGGGAGCTGTTTTTT. This encodes CASSLETSGRAGTGELFF.

The chain joins TRBV7-9 to TRBJ2-7, with D maybe TRBD2 (7 bases). The CDR3 sequence is 17 residues long. Germline V gives CDR1 SEHNR, CDR2 FQNEAQ (reference sequence). Deletions cut 2 bases from V and 5 bases from J, with 22 bases between. This CDR3 is CASSLIGGGEWDHEQYF. CDR3 DNA: TGTGCCAGCAGCTTAATAGGAGGGGGGGAATGGGACCACGAGCAGTACTTC. Looking up the rest from reference TRBV7-9 and TRBJ2-7 gives the full variable domain: DTGVSQNPRHKITKRGQNVTFRCDPISEHNRLYWYRQTLGQGPEFLTYFQNEAQLEKSRLLSDRFSAERPKGSFSTLEIQRTEQGDSAMYLCASSLIGGGEWDHEQYFGPGTRLTVT.

This clone has only one observation. The V and J genes are TRBV21-1 and TRBJ1-2; the table assigns TRBD1, which was not confirmed against the DNA. TRBV21-1 is marked as a pseudogene. The CDR3 consists of 20 residues. The CDR3 region is CASSKVGSIKEQGARGGYTF. CDR3 in DNA: TGTGCCAGCAGCAAAGTAGGTAGTATTAAGGAACAGGGGGCCAGGGGCGGCTACACCTTC.

The CDR3 region is CASSPTTQGQGGSPLHF. In DNA, the CDR3 is TGTGCCAGTAGTCCAACCACCCAGGGACAGGGAGGCTCACCCCTCCACTTT. The chain uses TRBV19 and TRBJ1-6, with TRBD1 matching over 9 bases. The length of the CDR3 is 17 residues. The V gene end was trimmed by 5 bases and the J gene end by 10 bases; junction bases not matched to a gene: 15. CDR1 is LNHDA and CDR2 is SQIVND in the germline V gene (reference sequence).

This chain joins TRBV7-9 and TRBJ1-4; 8 bases are a match to TRBD1. Germline V gene data show CDR1 as SEHNR and CDR2 as FQNEAQ (reference sequence). The trim removed 3 bases at V and 10 bases at J, leaving 7 bases unmatched. The CDR3 is made up of 14 amino acids. In nucleotides, the CDR3 is TGTGCCAGCAGCTTCGGACAGGGTGGGGGAAAACTGTTTTTT. Protein product: CASSFGQGGGKLFF. Using reference TRBV7-9 and TRBJ1-4 for the parts outside the CDR3, the full variable domain is DTGVSQNPRHKITKRGQNVTFRCDPISEHNRLYWYRQTLGQGPEFLTYFQNEAQLEKSRLLSDRFSAERPKGSFSTLEIQRTEQGDSAMYLCASSFGQGGGKLFFGSGTQLSVL.

This chain links TRBV9 with TRBJ2-7; tentatively, D is TRBD1 (6 bases). The CDR3 runs 15 residues. The germline V gene has CDR1 SGDLS and CDR2 YYNGEE. V lost 0 bases, J lost 4 bases, and 14 bases lay in between. DNA of the CDR3: TGTGCCAGCAGCGTAGCCCCCGGGACACAATACGAGCAGTACTTC. This encodes CASSVAPGTQYEQYF. The entire variable domain, with the rest obtained from reference TRBV9 and TRBJ2-7, is as follows: DSGVTQTPKHLITATGQRVTLRCSPRSGDLSVYWYQQSLDQGLQFLIQYYNGEERAKGNILERFSAQQFPDLHSELNLSSLELGDSALYFCASSVAPGTQYEQYFGPGTRLTVT.

The V call is TRBV4-1, the J call TRBJ2-3; 9 positions agree with TRBD2. This CDR3 is built from 16 residues. Germline CDR1 MGHRA, CDR2 YSYEKL. Germline trimming cut 4 bases from V and 0 bases from J; bases unmatched to any gene: 5. The CDR3 here is CASSLGLASSTDTQYF. The CDR3 DNA sequence: TGCGCCAGCAGCCTGGGACTAGCTTCCAGCACAGATACGCAGTATTTT.

J is TRBJ1-4 and V is TRBV11-2; D not resolved. The CDR3 length is 15 residues. V lost 0 bases and J 0 bases, leaving 5 bases between the germline ends. The germline gives CDR1 SGHAT, CDR2 FQNNGV. CDR3 in DNA: TGTGCCAGCAGCTTAGAGCTAGCAACTAATGAAAAACTGTTTTTT. Its protein is CASSLELATNEKLFF.

This chain connects TRBV27 to TRBJ2-7; 7 bases match TRBD1. V lost 2 bases and J lost 3; bases outside the gene matches: 1. The CDR3 loop spans 13 amino acids. CDR1 MNHEY and CDR2 SMNVEV come from the germline V gene (reference sequence). The CDR3 region has the DNA TGTGCCAGCAGTTTAGGGGACAGCTACGAGCAGTACTTC. It yields the protein CASSLGDSYEQYF.

This clone was counted only a few times. The chain couples TRBV10-3 to TRBJ2-7; 7 positions agree with TRBD2. This CDR3 comprises 12 residues. Germline V gives CDR1 ENHRY, CDR2 SYGVKD. Trimming removed 4 bases from V and 6 bases from J; junction bases left unmatched: 3. CDR3 sequence (DNA): TGTGCCATCAGTGCGGGGGGAGGCGAGCAGTACTTC. Protein sequence: CAISAGGGEQYF.

Written as DNA, the CDR3 is TGTGCCAGCAGTTCGAACAGGGACGGTGAAGCTTTCTTT. Translating it yields CASSSNRDGEAFF. This chain joins TRBV27 and TRBJ1-1, with a possible D match to TRBD1 (6 bases). V gave up 4 bases and J gave up 7 bases, with 13 bases separating them. CDR3 length: 13 amino acids. CDR1 is MNHEY and CDR2 is SMNVEV in the germline V gene (reference sequence).

The chain uses TRBV29-1 and TRBJ1-2, with 8 bases matching TRBD1. The CDR3 covers 11 residues. V was pared by 6 bases and J by 8 bases, with 5 bases of the junction left unmatched. CDR1 and CDR2 (germline): SQVTM, ANQGSEA. Here the CDR3 reads CSVLTGVGYTF. CDR3 nucleotide sequence: TGCAGCGTCCTGACAGGGGTAGGCTACACCTTC.